Shown below are 28 T cell receptor beta chains from a single sample sequenced in a study of blood T cells in healthy people across ages. Primers used in a second PCR of about 6 to 11 cycles were a sample-barcoded 5' primer and a J-beta primer mix. Each CDR3 protein gets one entry after TCRdb re-called the 5' RACE reads with MiXCR. The sample comprises more than 1,000,000 distinct CDR3 sequences, approximately 25% of which are singletons, and about 0.69% rests with the top ten. The data also belong to a second study, concerning T cells of mothers and their children.

Source material: blood. The receptors were gathered from a girl aged 2-10 years in good health.

The gene calls are TRBV9 and TRBJ2-1; 10 nucleotides align to TRBD2. J lost 1 base, V lost 1 base, and 5 bases had no gene match. Germline loops: CDR1 SGDLS, CDR2 YYNGEE. This CDR3 has 17 residues. The CDR3 nucleotides are TGTGCCAGCAGCGTACTAGCGGGGGTGGTTTCCTACAATGAGCAGTTCTTC. It encodes CASSVLAGVVSYNEQFF.

This clonotype has a handful of counts. This chain joins TRBV6-5 and TRBJ2-5; 9 nucleotides align to TRBD2. The DNA matches TRBJ2-7 better at its end, which makes the J call doubtful. This CDR3 contains 15 residues. The V gene's germline CDR1 is MNHEY and CDR2 SVGAGI. CDR3 sequence (DNA): TGTGCCAGCAGTTCCCTAGCGGGGAAGAACTACGAGCAGTACTTC. It specifies CASSSLAGKNYEQYF.

Notes on this clonotype: One end of the junction is discordant with germline, which a read error may explain. The chain links TRBV5-1 to TRBJ1-3; TRBD1 is a possible D gene (5 bases). Germline V lookup: CDR1 SGHRS, CDR2 YFSETQ. CDR3 size: 14 residues. For the CDR3, the DNA is TGCGCCAGTAGCTTGGAGGGGTGGAGAAACACCATATATTTT. Translating it yields CASSLEGWRNTIYF.

The chain links TRBV10-3 to TRBJ2-7, with 8 bases lining up with TRBD1. After removal of 2 bases from V and 5 bases from J, the junction contained 8 bases not matched to a gene. The CDR3 runs 15 residues. Per the germline V gene, CDR1 is ENHRY and CDR2 is SYGVKD. CDR3 in amino acids: CAISEVQGARDEQYF. The CDR3 DNA is TGTGCCATCAGTGAGGTCCAGGGGGCCCGGGACGAGCAGTACTTC.

This rearrangement joins TRBV7-2 to TRBJ1-2; D not resolved. Germline V CDR1 and CDR2: SGHTA, FQGNSA. CDR3 size: 15 residues. Trimming removed 2 bases from V and 8 bases from J, with 18 bases in between. The CDR3 DNA reads as TGTGCCAGCAGCTTATTAGCAGGCTCGACGGGGGGCTACACCTTC. It yields the protein CASSLLAGSTGGYTF.

V and J are TRBV7-2 and TRBJ2-7; 8 nucleotides match TRBD2. V lost 1 base, J lost 3 bases, and 5 bases stayed unmatched. Germline-derived CDR1 and CDR2 are SGHTA and FQGNSA. CDR3 length: 15 amino acids. CDR3 DNA: TGTGCCAGCAGCTTAGTGCAGCGGGGGCTCTACGAGCAGTACTTC. Translation: CASSLVQRGLYEQYF.

The chain links TRBV20-1 to TRBJ2-5, with 13 bases fitting TRBD2. The CDR3 is made up of 18 amino acids. Germline V lookup: CDR1 DFQATT, CDR2 SNEGSKA (reference sequence). Germline trimming cut 4 bases from V and 5 bases from J; bases unmatched to any gene: 16. The chain's CDR3 is CSATPRETSGGKRETQYF. CDR3 DNA sequence: TGCAGTGCTACCCCCCGGGAGACTAGCGGGGGGAAAAGGGAGACCCAGTACTTC.

A few counts support this clonotype. CDR3: CASSQQPSDRGALTF. DNA of the CDR3: TGTGCCAGCAGCCAGCAACCGTCGGACAGGGGGGCTCTGACCTTC. This chain joins TRBV14 and TRBJ1-2; TRBD1 aligns across 10 bases. V shed 3 bases and J 14 bases; nucleotides not matched to a gene: 15. This CDR3 has 15 residues. Per the germline V gene, CDR1 is SGHDN and CDR2 is FVKESK.

The chain combines TRBV7-3 with TRBJ2-6; no definite D call. V was trimmed by 4 bases and J by 2 bases, leaving 15 bases between them. The germline V gene encodes CDR1 SGHTA and CDR2 FQGTGA. The CDR3 is 17 residues long. Here the CDR3 reads CASSSPRRPPGANVLTF. CDR3 bases: TGTGCCAGCAGCTCCCCCCGGCGGCCCCCTGGGGCCAACGTCCTGACTTTC.

The V gene is TRBV7-2, the J gene TRBJ2-7; 7 nucleotides agree with TRBD1. Germline V gene sequence: CDR1 SGHTA, CDR2 FQGNSA. Germline trimming cut 4 bases from V and 1 base from J; bases unmatched to any gene: 7. The length of the CDR3 is 15 residues. CDR3 bases: TGTGCCAGCAGCTCAACCAGGGGGTTTTCCTACGAGCAGTACTTC. This codes for CASSSTRGFSYEQYF.

The V call is TRBV5-1, the J call TRBJ1-1; D is unclear. Trimming cost V 5 bases and J 10 bases, with 18 bases left between them. The CDR3 runs to 13 residues. Germline V CDR1 and CDR2: SGHRS, YFSETQ. CDR3 residues: CASSITGGIGAFF. CDR3 bases: TGCGCCAGCAGTATTACTGGCGGTATTGGAGCTTTCTTT.

This chain joins TRBV24-1 and TRBJ1-2; possibly TRBD1 for D (5 bases). The V and J ends lost 9 bases and 3 bases respectively, with 13 bases between them. This CDR3 contains 13 residues. The germline gives CDR1 KGHDR, CDR2 SFDVKD. The CDR3 sequence is CATGAWGDYGYTF. The CDR3 DNA sequence: TGTGCCACCGGTGCGTGGGGCGACTATGGCTACACCTTC.

In this sample, this clonotype turned up a few times. The V gene is TRBV28, the J gene TRBJ2-5, with 7 bases fitting TRBD1. The tail of the sequence fits TRBJ2-7 better, so the J call may be wrong. CDR3 length: 13 residues. Germline CDR1 reads MDHEN; CDR2 reads SYDVKM. CDR3 in amino acids: CASTMGQTYEQYF. The DNA for the CDR3 is TGTGCCAGCACTATGGGACAGACCTACGAGCAGTACTTC.

The chain links TRBV13 to TRBJ2-7; no firm D call. The V end lost 2 bases, the J end lost 2 bases, and 16 bases lay between the germline ends. The germline gives CDR1 PRHDT, CDR2 FYEKMQ (reference sequence). This CDR3 is 16 amino acids long. The CDR3 coding sequence is TGTGCCAGCAGCTTATTCTTTCAGCGAACTACCTACGAGCAGTACTTC. The encoded protein is CASSLFFQRTTYEQYF.

This clonotype appeared a few times. The V and J genes are TRBV10-3 and TRBJ1-1; weak D call: TRBD1 (5 bases). This CDR3 region has 11 residues. Trimming stripped 10 bases from V and 0 bases from J, with 6 bases between. CDR1 ENHRY and CDR2 SYGVKD come from the germline V gene. Here the CDR3 reads CATQVNTEAFF. In DNA form, the CDR3 reads TGTGCCACACAGGTGAACACTGAAGCTTTCTTT.

A few counts support this clonotype. The limits of the CDR3 on the DNA are not certain, so only TCRdb's listed CDR3 is given. The genes are TRBV11-2 and TRBJ2-5. The CDR3 comprises 15 residues, both ends counted. Germline CDR1 SGHAT, CDR2 FQNNGV. This CDR3 reads CASSLVGGGTETQCF.

V is TRBV4-3 and J is TRBJ2-1; D not resolved. The CDR3 has 15 residues. CDR1 is LGHNA and CDR2 is YSLEER in the germline V gene. Trimming left V 5 bases short and J 0 bases short, with 11 bases between. This CDR3 is CASSKTLSSYNEQFF. CDR3 DNA: TGCGCCAGCAGCAAAACTCTAAGCTCCTACAATGAGCAGTTCTTC.

A few counts support this clonotype. The V gene is TRBV14, the J gene TRBJ2-5, with D hard to call. The J call may be wrong; the DNA end is better matched by TRBJ2-1. Per germline, CDR1 SGHDN and CDR2 FVKESK. This CDR3 region has 15 residues. The CDR3 here is CASSQGNTGYNEQFF. CDR3 DNA: TGTGCCAGCAGCCAAGGGAATACTGGATACAATGAGCAGTTCTTC.

The table lists this clonotype with a few counts. The chain uses TRBV20-1 and TRBJ2-1; tentatively, D is TRBD2 (6 bases). The CDR3 extends over 16 amino acids. Germline V gives CDR1 DFQATT, CDR2 SNEGSKA (reference sequence). The germline V and J ends were trimmed by 0 bases and 6 bases, with 18 bases remaining between them. For the CDR3, the DNA is TGCAGTGCTAGAGATATGCGGGGCCAAGGAATCAATGAGCAGTTCTTC. Translating it yields CSARDMRGQGINEQFF.

The chain couples TRBV25-1 to TRBJ2-5; the D is unclear. The V gene's germline CDR1 is MGHDK and CDR2 SYGVNS. V was trimmed by 2 bases and J by 5 bases, leaving 12 bases between them. The CDR3 runs 14 residues. CDR3 residues: CASSERIGSETQYF. The CDR3 DNA follows: TGTGCCAGCAGTGAACGGATAGGGTCGGAGACCCAGTACTTC.

This clonotype was observed many times. The rearrangement joins TRBV28 to TRBJ1-4; 10 positions match TRBD1. V was pared by 3 bases and J by 7 bases, with 5 bases of the junction left unmatched. Germline V gene sequence: CDR1 MDHEN, CDR2 SYDVKM. The CDR3 length is 15 residues. CDR3 residues: CASSFRDRGSEKLFF. The CDR3, as DNA: TGTGCCAGCAGTTTTAGGGACAGGGGTAGTGAAAAACTGTTTTTT.

The sample holds a few counts of this clonotype. The rearrangement uses TRBV18 and TRBJ2-2; D is unclear. Trimming removed 5 bases from V and 0 bases from J, with 10 bases in between. CDR3 size: 15 residues. CDR1 and CDR2 from the germline V gene are KGHSH and LQKENI. The CDR3 loop reads CASSKNQANTGELFF. In DNA, the CDR3 is TGTGCCAGCTCAAAAAACCAAGCGAACACCGGGGAGCTGTTTTTT.

This clonotype was seen a handful of times. The rearrangement joins TRBV7-2 to TRBJ2-1; 11 nucleotides match TRBD1. The J call may be in error: the DNA end matches TRBJ2-7 better. This CDR3 has 14 residues. The V gene's germline CDR1 is SGHTA and CDR2 FQGNSA. CDR3 in DNA: TGTGCCAGCAACCCCGGGACAGGGGGACGAGAGCAGTACTTC. This translates into CASNPGTGGREQYF.

The chain carries TRBV4-1 and TRBJ1-5; D remains unclear. Germline V lookup: CDR1 MGHRA, CDR2 YSYEKL. Trimming stripped 0 bases from V and 9 bases from J, with 9 bases between. The CDR3 spans 13 residues. The CDR3 DNA sequence: TGCGCCAGCAGCCAAGATGGATGGTCGCCCCAGCATTTT. Its protein is CASSQDGWSPQHF.

As to this clonotype: One end of the junction does not line up with germline, which may come from a read error. CDR3: CSVVTPRPGVNVLTF. The CDR3 DNA is TGCAGCGTTGTGACCCCCCGACCTGGGGTCAACGTCCTGACTTTC. The chain has TRBV29-1 and TRBJ2-6; D unclear. Germline V CDR1 and CDR2: SQVTM, ANQGSEA. The CDR3 runs 15 residues.

Only a few counts were recorded for this clonotype. The V gene is TRBV12-5, the J gene TRBJ2-3; unclear D gene. This CDR3 contains 13 residues. V was pared by 7 bases and J by 6 bases, with 14 bases between. From germline, CDR1 is LGHNT and CDR2 FRNRAP. CDR3 nucleotide sequence: TGTGCTAGTGCTTATAGTTCATCGGATACGCAGTATTTT. It translates to CASAYSSSDTQYF.

The sample holds a few counts of this clonotype. This chain connects TRBV2 to TRBJ1-1, with D possibly TRBD1 on 6 matching bases. The ends were cut back, 6 bases at V and 2 bases at J, with 19 bases in the middle. CDR1 is SNHLY and CDR2 is FYNNEI in the germline V gene. CDR3 length: 16 amino acids. For the CDR3, the DNA is TGTGCCAGCAGCTACACTACAGGGTCGGAAAACACTGAAGCTTTCTTT. As protein: CASSYTTGSENTEAFF.

The genes are TRBV20-1 and TRBJ1-5; D perhaps matches TRBD1 (6 bases). The length of the CDR3 is 13 residues. Germline V lookup: CDR1 DFQATT, CDR2 SNEGSKA (reference sequence). V was pared by 6 bases and J by 0 bases, with 9 bases between. CDR3 region: CSAQGNSNQPQHF. DNA of the CDR3: TGCAGTGCACAGGGCAATAGCAATCAGCCCCAGCATTTT.